Each of the 14 T cell receptor beta chains below was sequenced from the same sample in a study of technical replicates of blood from four donors. Sequenced by immunoSEQ multiplex PCR; TCRdb stores in-frame clones only, minus some. This sample has almost 70,000 clones, with roughly nine tenths found just once. Source material: T cells isolated from PBMCs. The source is a human donor in good health.

The V call is TRBV11-2, the J call TRBJ2-1; 8 nucleotides line up with TRBD2. CDR1 and CDR2 from the germline V gene are SGHAT and FQNNGV. After removal of 4 bases from V and 5 bases from J, the junction contained 13 bases not matched to a gene. The CDR3 spans 17 residues. In DNA form, the CDR3 reads TGTGCCAGCAGCTCCCCGGGCGGGAGGAGGGCAGACAATGAGCAGTTCTTC. It specifies CASSSPGGRRADNEQFF.

This clone was found a few times. The V call is TRBV23-1, the J call TRBJ1-5, with D possibly matching TRBD1 (5 bases). TRBV23-1 is an ORF, with its function uncertain. The CDR3 consists of 13 residues. The V end lost 6 bases, the J end lost 7 bases, and 13 bases lay between the germline ends. CDR3 in DNA: TGCGCCAGCAGGCCAATCTGGGGCCAGCCCCAGCATTTT. Translation: CASRPIWGQPQHF.

This chain joins TRBV27 and TRBJ2-3, with 11 bases identical to TRBD2. Germline values: CDR1 MNHEY, CDR2 SMNVEV (reference sequence). The V and J ends lost 5 bases and 4 bases, in that order; junction bases with no gene match: 2. CDR3 size: 14 residues. Here the CDR3 DNA reads TGTGCCAGCAGTGGACTAGCGGGCGCAGATACGCAGTATTTT. Its protein product is CASSGLAGADTQYF.

The V and J genes are TRBV15 and TRBJ2-2, with 8 bases matching TRBD2. The trim removed 6 bases at V and 2 bases at J, leaving 8 bases unmatched. CDR1 is LNHNV and CDR2 is YYDKDF in the germline V gene (reference sequence). CDR3 size: 16 residues. CDR3 sequence: CATSGAGGVNTGELFF. CDR3 nucleotide sequence: TGTGCCACCAGTGGCGCGGGAGGCGTAAACACCGGGGAGCTGTTTTTT.

V usage is TRBV19 and J usage is TRBJ1-4, with a tentative D call TRBD1 (6 bases). The CDR3 covers 17 residues. Trimming shortened V by 7 bases and J by 1 base, and 19 bases separated the two germline ends. Germline V lookup: CDR1 LNHDA, CDR2 SQIVND (reference sequence). CDR3 amino acids: CASTLMGQGKTNEKLFF. The CDR3 nucleotides are TGTGCCAGTACCTTAATGGGGCAGGGGAAAACTAATGAAAAACTGTTTTTT.

This chain connects TRBV7-3 to TRBJ2-2; 13 bases map to TRBD2. Looked up from germline, CDR1 is SGHTA and CDR2 is FQGTGA. Unmatched junction bases numbered 7, after V lost 5 bases and J lost 7 bases. The CDR3 contains 16 residues. As DNA, the CDR3 is TGTGCCAGCAGCACCGGACTAGCGGGAGCAAGCGGGGAGCTGTTTTTT. This sequence encodes CASSTGLAGASGELFF.

The J gene is TRBJ1-1, the V gene TRBV19, with 7 bases aligning to TRBD1. V lost 7 bases and J lost 5; bases outside the gene matches: 4. Germline assignment: CDR1 LNHDA and CDR2 SQIVND (reference sequence). This CDR3 is 12 amino acids long. The DNA of the CDR3 is TGTGCCAGTAAGGAGGGGGCAACTGAAGCTTTCTTT. Translated: CASKEGATEAFF.

The chain recombines TRBV19 with TRBJ2-2, with 9 nucleotides matching TRBD1. The CDR3 consists of 13 residues. V was clipped by 11 bases and J by 5 bases; unmatched bases: 6. The V gene's germline CDR1 is LNHDA and CDR2 SQIVND (reference sequence). CDR3 region: CAVNRGRTGELFF. As DNA, the CDR3 is TGTGCCGTTAACAGGGGGCGGACCGGGGAGCTGTTTTTT.

The CDR3 loop reads CASSFSGGGYEQYF. Written as DNA, the CDR3 is TGTGCCAGCAGCTTTTCAGGGGGCGGGTACGAGCAGTACTTC. This chain joins TRBV7-9 and TRBJ2-7; 8 bases map to TRBD1. This CDR3 spans 14 amino acids. Trimming removed 3 bases from V and 4 bases from J; junction bases left unmatched: 5. Germline V CDR1 and CDR2: SEHNR, FQNEAQ (reference sequence).

The rearrangement links TRBV6-5 to TRBJ2-7; TRBD2 might be the D (5 bases). The CDR3 runs 14 residues. Deletions cut 0 bases from V and 6 bases from J, with 12 bases between. In germline, CDR1 is MNHEY, CDR2 SVGAGI. The CDR3 nucleotides are TGTGCCAGCAGTTACTCCGAGGGCTTCGGCGAGCAGTACTTC. It yields the protein CASSYSEGFGEQYF.

V and J are TRBV9 and TRBJ2-1, with 8 nucleotides matching TRBD2. The CDR3 loop spans 18 amino acids. Germline V lookup: CDR1 SGDLS, CDR2 YYNGEE. Trimming removed 2 bases from V and 8 bases from J; junction bases left unmatched: 18. The CDR3 DNA reads as TGTGCCAGCAGCGTCGTAGCGGGGACCAGCGGGAGATTCGATGAGCAGTTCTTC. As protein: CASSVVAGTSGRFDEQFF.

J is TRBJ2-3 and V is TRBV9; TRBD2 matches at 8 bases. From germline, CDR1 is SGDLS and CDR2 YYNGEE. This CDR3 spans 15 amino acids. Trimming took 2 bases from V and 2 from J; bases not matched to a gene: 4. CDR3 coding DNA: TGTGCCAGCAGCGTCGGAGCGGGGGTCACAGATACGCAGTATTTT. This gives the protein CASSVGAGVTDTQYF. Full variable domain (rest looked up from reference TRBV9 and TRBJ2-3): DSGVTQTPKHLITATGQRVTLRCSPRSGDLSVYWYQQSLDQGLQFLIQYYNGEERAKGNILERFSAQQFPDLHSELNLSSLELGDSALYFCASSVGAGVTDTQYFGPGTRLTVL.

This chain joins TRBV23-1 and TRBJ1-5, with a weak D call TRBD1 (5 bases). TRBV23-1 is placed among ORFs of uncertain function. V was shortened by 2 bases and J by 4 bases, with 6 bases between the two germline ends. The CDR3 is 13 residues long. In DNA, the CDR3 is TGCGCCAGCAGTCAAGGGGGGAATCAGCCCCAGCATTTT. This sequence encodes CASSQGGNQPQHF.

This clone was counted once. The chain has TRBV19 and TRBJ2-7; D call uncertain. Trimming cost V 3 bases and J 5 bases, with 11 bases left between them. The CDR3 has 13 amino acids. Looked up from germline, CDR1 is LNHDA and CDR2 is SQIVND (reference sequence). The CDR3 loop reads CASSIFLGHEQYF. DNA of the CDR3: TGTGCCAGTAGTATTTTCCTAGGCCACGAGCAGTACTTC.